The next 22 T cell receptor beta chains were all read from a single sample in a study of CD8 T cells in Susac syndrome (dated by TCRdb to between 2018 and 2020). The method behind the library was the immunoSEQ multiplex PCR assay. RNA was extracted using the RNeasy kit, and roughly 0.5 to 1 microgram was reverse transcribed with random hexamers. TCRdb applied fastp at Q25 and MiXCR to the public reads, then kept only in-frame beta chains. Every CDR3 protein is listed once, alongside the most common genes and DNA of its rows. A total of some 150,000 distinct CDR3 sequences appear in this sample, around 95% of them only once. The biggest ten clones account for roughly 0.08% of the sample. Sequencing was performed on CD4+ T cells from PBMCs. The origin of the receptors is a human donor with Susac syndrome.

The chain carries TRBV29-1 and TRBJ1-1; D gene uncertain. Trimming cost V 4 bases and J 3 bases, with 9 bases left between them. Looked up from germline, CDR1 is SQVTM and CDR2 is ANQGSEA. CDR3 size: 12 residues. The CDR3 is CSVADPHTEAFF. CDR3 nucleotide sequence: TGCAGCGTTGCAGACCCACACACTGAAGCTTTCTTT.

The chain uses TRBV12-3 or TRBV12-4 and TRBJ2-3, with 8 bases lining up with TRBD2. This CDR3 is 15 amino acids long. The V gene end was trimmed by 3 bases and the J gene end by 0 bases; junction bases not matched to a gene: 2. The CDR3: CASSLLAGSTDTQYF. The CDR3 nucleotides read TGTGCCAGCAGTTTGTTAGCGGGGAGCACAGATACGCAGTATTTT.

This clonotype has only one observation. The CDR3 coding sequence is TGTGCCAGCACGGACAGGGTGGGTGAAAAACTGTTTTTT. It translates to CASTDRVGEKLFF. The J gene is TRBJ1-4, the V gene TRBV12-3 or TRBV12-4, with TRBD1 matching 8 bases. There are 13 residues in the CDR3. Trimming took 7 bases from V and 7 from J; bases not matched to a gene: 5.

The chain is built from TRBV24-1 and TRBJ1-5, with 9 nucleotides matching TRBD1. Germline-derived CDR1 and CDR2 are KGHDR and SFDVKD. The CDR3 runs to 14 residues. The J segment lost 3 bases and the V segment lost 7 bases, leaving 3 bases of the junction unmatched. CDR3 nucleotide sequence: TGTGCCACCAGCACACAGGGGGCCAATCAGCCCCAGCATTTT. Protein: CATSTQGANQPQHF.

The chain carries TRBV5-1 and TRBJ2-5; possibly TRBD1 for D (5 bases). Germline CDR1 SGHRS, CDR2 YFSETQ. Trimming stripped 0 bases from V and 1 base from J, with 13 bases between. This CDR3 comprises 16 residues. CDR3 bases: TGCGCCAGCAGCTTGGGTCCTCTGCAGGGCCAAGAGACCCAGTACTTC. The encoded protein is CASSLGPLQGQETQYF.

This rearrangement joins TRBV12-3 or TRBV12-4 to TRBJ1-2; possible D gene TRBD1, 5 bases. The CDR3 has 12 residues. Trimming left V 4 bases short and J 8 bases short, with 11 bases between. CDR3 in amino acids: CASSSSGDGYTF. CDR3 DNA sequence: TGTGCCAGCAGTTCATCGGGGGACGGCTACACCTTC.

The V call is TRBV5-5, the J call TRBJ2-4, with D possibly TRBD1 on 6 matching bases. The CDR3 is 16 amino acids. Trimming took off 4 bases at V and 0 bases at J, with 14 bases between the two ends. CDR1 is SGHKS, CDR2 YYEKEE, per germline (reference sequence). This CDR3 is CASSVNRELAKNIQYF. Here the CDR3 DNA reads TGTGCCAGCAGCGTAAACAGGGAGCTAGCCAAAAACATTCAGTACTTC.

The rearrangement joins TRBV2 to TRBJ1-5; no clear D gene. Trimming left V 7 bases short and J 3 bases short, with 13 bases between. The CDR3 runs to 14 residues. Germline CDR1 reads SNHLY; CDR2 reads FYNNEI. The CDR3: CASTANSPNQPQHF. DNA for the CDR3: TGTGCCAGCACCGCCAATAGTCCCAATCAGCCCCAGCATTTT.

The chain carries TRBV3-1 and TRBJ1-5, with a tentative D call TRBD1 (6 bases). The length of the CDR3 is 14 residues. Trimming left V 3 bases short and J 2 bases short, with 8 bases between. In germline, CDR1 is LGHDT, CDR2 YNNKEL (reference sequence). CDR3 sequence (DNA): TGTGCCAGCAGCCAGAACAGGGGCAATCAGCCCCAGCATTTT. It is translated as CASSQNRGNQPQHF.

DNA for the CDR3: TGCAGCGTTGAGGACAACCATGAAAAACTGTTTTTT. Translation: CSVEDNHEKLFF. The chain couples TRBV29-1 to TRBJ1-4, with D perhaps TRBD1 (5 bases). Germline V lookup: CDR1 SQVTM, CDR2 ANQGSEA. This CDR3 comprises 12 residues. V was pared by 3 bases and J by 6 bases, with 8 bases between.

The chain carries TRBV28 and TRBJ1-2; the D gene is possibly TRBD1 (6 bases). V shed 6 bases and J shed 4 bases, with 15 bases lying between them. Germline lookup yields CDR1 MDHEN and CDR2 SYDVKM. This CDR3 spans 14 amino acids. The CDR3 DNA follows: TGTGCCAGCAGACCAAGTGACAGGCCCTATGGCTACACCTTC. It codes for CASRPSDRPYGYTF.

This clonotype showed up just once. The V call is TRBV20-1, the J call TRBJ2-3; the match to TRBD2 covers 8 bases. Germline V gene data show CDR1 as DFQATT and CDR2 as SNEGSKA (reference sequence). V lost 3 bases, J lost 4 bases, and 6 bases stayed unmatched. CDR3 length: 14 amino acids. Here the CDR3 reads CSARASGGADTQYF. The CDR3 coding sequence is TGCAGTGCTAGGGCCAGCGGGGGCGCAGATACGCAGTATTTT.

This clonotype was picked up one time. V usage is TRBV6-5 and J usage is TRBJ2-3; weak D call: TRBD2 (6 bases). The germline V and J ends were trimmed by 6 bases and 3 bases, with 16 bases remaining between them. The germline gives CDR1 MNHEY, CDR2 SVGAGI. The CDR3 runs 15 residues. In DNA, the CDR3 is TGTGCCAGCAGGGCCACGGGACTGACTACAGATACGCAGTATTTT. Its protein product is CASRATGLTTDTQYF.

The chain links TRBV4-1 to TRBJ2-3, with 8 bases that match TRBD2. The CDR3 contains 19 residues. The junction had 15 bases not matched to a gene; V was cut back by 4 bases and J by 0 bases. The germline V gene encodes CDR1 MGHRA and CDR2 YSYEKL. In DNA form, the CDR3 reads TGCGCCAGCAGCCGACCTGGACTAGCAGACAAATCTAGCACAGATACGCAGTATTTT. It specifies CASSRPGLADKSSTDTQYF.

The rearrangement links TRBV6-6 to TRBJ2-1; D possibly corresponds to TRBD1 (5 bases). This CDR3 is 14 amino acids long. Germline V CDR1 and CDR2: MNHNY, SVGAGI (reference sequence). Trimming shortened V by 7 bases and J by 5 bases, and 15 bases separated the two germline ends. The CDR3 is CASMALKGNNEQFF. Here the CDR3 DNA reads TGTGCCAGCATGGCTTTGAAGGGGAACAATGAGCAGTTCTTC.

The rearrangement links TRBV4-1 to TRBJ2-3; no clear D. CDR3 length: 14 amino acids. Trimming left V 1 base short and J 5 bases short, with 10 bases between. The germline CDR1 and CDR2 sequences are MGHRA and YSYEKL. CDR3 nucleotides: TGCGCCAGCAGCCAAGCCGGACCTATAGATACGCAGTATTTT. Translation gives CASSQAGPIDTQYF.

In this sample, this clonotype turned up once. The V call is TRBV28, the J call TRBJ2-7; D assignment may be TRBD1 or TRBD2 (8 bases each). Trimming removed 5 bases from V and 3 bases from J, with 17 bases in between. Germline V gene sequence: CDR1 MDHEN, CDR2 SYDVKM. This CDR3 is built from 15 residues. The CDR3, as DNA: TGTGCCAGCAGTGGCGGGGGGACAGGTCGCTACGAGCAGTACTTC. Translated: CASSGGGTGRYEQYF.

The chain has TRBV6-5 and TRBJ1-5; D gene ambiguous. The V end lost 6 bases, the J end lost 9 bases, and 15 bases lay between the germline ends. This CDR3 contains 13 residues. Germline V gene sequence: CDR1 MNHEY, CDR2 SVGAGI. The CDR3, as DNA: TGTGCCAGCAGGGAGGCTGGGGAACGGCCCCAGCATTTT. Translation: CASREAGERPQHF.

The chain is built from TRBV7-9 and TRBJ2-1; perhaps D is TRBD1 or TRBD2 (5 bases each). V was cut by 8 bases and J by 0 bases, with 8 bases left in between. CDR1 and CDR2 from the germline V gene are SEHNR and FQNEAQ (reference sequence). This CDR3 spans 13 amino acids. This CDR3 is CASSRGSYNEQFF. CDR3 bases: TGTGCCAGCTCGAGGGGCTCCTACAATGAGCAGTTCTTC. Combining the CDR3 with reference TRBV7-9 and TRBJ2-1 gives the whole variable domain DTGVSQNPRHKITKRGQNVTFRCDPISEHNRLYWYRQTLGQGPEFLTYFQNEAQLEKSRLLSDRFSAERPKGSFSTLEIQRTEQGDSAMYLCASSRGSYNEQFFGPGTRLTVL.

The V call is TRBV5-1, the J call TRBJ2-7; D ambiguous. The CDR3 is 13 amino acids. V lost 7 bases to trimming and J lost 2 bases, with 13 bases between them. Germline V gene lookup returns CDR1 SGHRS and CDR2 YFSETQ. CDR3 in DNA: TGCGCCAGCTCCCCCTTCAGTACCTACGAGCAGTACTTC. Translated, it gives CASSPFSTYEQYF.

This clonotype occurred once. V gene TRBV3-1 combines with J gene TRBJ1-2; D is perhaps TRBD1 (5 bases). V was cut by 1 base and J by 4 bases, with 13 bases left in between. Germline CDR1 and CDR2: LGHDT and YNNKEL (reference sequence). This CDR3 has 15 residues. Here the CDR3 reads CASSQGPAGPYGYTF. DNA for the CDR3: TGTGCCAGCAGCCAAGGGCCCGCAGGGCCCTATGGCTACACCTTC.

This chain uses TRBV11-1 with TRBJ2-7; D gene ambiguous. Germline V gives CDR1 SGHAT, CDR2 FQDESV (reference sequence). Trimming stripped 1 base from V and 0 bases from J, with 7 bases between. The CDR3 is made up of 14 amino acids. CDR3 region: CASSLGDNSYEQYF. The DNA of the CDR3 is TGTGCCAGCAGCTTAGGTGACAACTCCTACGAGCAGTACTTC.